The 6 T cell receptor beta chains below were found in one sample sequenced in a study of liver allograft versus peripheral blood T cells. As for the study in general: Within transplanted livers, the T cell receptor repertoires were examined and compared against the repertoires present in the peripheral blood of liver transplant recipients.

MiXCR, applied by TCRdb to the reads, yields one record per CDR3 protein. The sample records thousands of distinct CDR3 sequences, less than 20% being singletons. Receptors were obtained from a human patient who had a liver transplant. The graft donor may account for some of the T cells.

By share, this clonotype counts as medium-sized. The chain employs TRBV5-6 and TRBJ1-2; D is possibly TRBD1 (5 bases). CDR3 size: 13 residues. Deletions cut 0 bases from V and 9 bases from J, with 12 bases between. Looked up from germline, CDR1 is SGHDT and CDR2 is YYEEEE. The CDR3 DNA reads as TGTGCCAGCAGCTTGGGGGCCAGGGATCGCTACACCTTC. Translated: CASSLGARDRYTF.

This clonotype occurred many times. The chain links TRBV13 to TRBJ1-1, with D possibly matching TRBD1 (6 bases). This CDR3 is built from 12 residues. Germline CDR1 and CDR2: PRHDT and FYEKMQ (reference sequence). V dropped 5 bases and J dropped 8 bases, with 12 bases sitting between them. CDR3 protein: CASSGDRYEAFF. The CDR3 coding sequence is TGTGCCAGCAGCGGTGACAGGTACGAAGCTTTCTTT.

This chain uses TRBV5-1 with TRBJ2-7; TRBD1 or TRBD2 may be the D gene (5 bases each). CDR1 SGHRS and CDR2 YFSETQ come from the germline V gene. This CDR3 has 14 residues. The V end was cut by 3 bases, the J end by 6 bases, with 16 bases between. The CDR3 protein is CASSWGIRFPEQYF. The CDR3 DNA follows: TGCGCCAGCAGCTGGGGGATCCGTTTCCCCGAGCAGTACTTC. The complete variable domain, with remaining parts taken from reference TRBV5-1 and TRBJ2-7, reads KAGVTQTPRYLIKTRGQQVTLSCSPISGHRSVSWYQQTPGQGLQFLFEYFSETQRNKGNFPGRFSGRQFSNSRSEMNVSTLELGDSALYLCASSWGIRFPEQYFGPGTRLTVT.

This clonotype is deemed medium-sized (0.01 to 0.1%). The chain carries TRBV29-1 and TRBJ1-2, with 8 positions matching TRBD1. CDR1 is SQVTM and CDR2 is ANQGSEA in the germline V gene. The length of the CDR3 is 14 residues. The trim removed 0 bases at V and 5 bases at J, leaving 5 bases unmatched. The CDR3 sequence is CSVEDQGAGYGYTF. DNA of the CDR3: TGCAGCGTTGAAGATCAGGGGGCAGGGTATGGCTACACCTTC.

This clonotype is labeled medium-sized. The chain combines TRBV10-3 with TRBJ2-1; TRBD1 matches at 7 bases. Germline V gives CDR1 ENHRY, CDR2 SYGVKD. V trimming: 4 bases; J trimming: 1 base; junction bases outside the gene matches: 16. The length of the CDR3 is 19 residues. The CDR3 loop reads CAISGFRDSGSYSYNEQFF. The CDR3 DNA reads TGTGCCATCAGTGGGTTCCGGGACAGCGGATCCTATTCCTACAATGAGCAGTTCTTC.

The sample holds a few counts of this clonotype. The CDR3 DNA reads as TGCAGTGCTAGAGATTCCCTAGCGGGGGTTTCCTACGAGCAGTACTTC. It codes for CSARDSLAGVSYEQYF. The gene calls are TRBV20-1 and TRBJ2-7; 10 nucleotides align to TRBD2. This CDR3 comprises 16 residues. J was trimmed by 1 base and V by 0 bases; bases with no gene match: 6. The germline CDR1 and CDR2 sequences are DFQATT and SNEGSKA (reference sequence).